A selection of T cell receptor beta chains follows, all from one sample in a study of long-term antiretroviral therapy in people with HIV. Sequencing was performed with immunoSEQ multiplex PCR; in TCRdb, only in-frame clones are kept and a portion is missing. This sample carries about 27,000 clones, about four fifths of them seen once, and the ten largest clones take about 9%. This specimen was unsorted PBMCs, taken 3 years after starting antiretroviral therapy. Every receptor here comes from a man in his forties or fifties with HIV. Each CDR3 is given with its conserved first and last residue. A D gene is named only where the DNA matches it firmly. Clone sizes are given selectively: once, few, many, or a class where the clone is expanded.

J	V	D	size	DNA	CDR3
TRBJ2-5	TRBV10-2	.	.	TGCGCCAGCAGGGTGACAGGCGAAGGGACCCAGTACTTC	CASRVTGEGTQYF
TRBJ1-3	TRBV11-2	.	once	TGTGCCAGCAGCTTAGAAGGGATCAACTCTGGAAACACCATATATTTT	CASSLEGINSGNTIYF
TRBJ2-7	TRBV28	.	.	TGTGCCAGCAGTTTCTCCCGCCGACCACTTCGTGGGTCCAACACCTACGAGCAGTACTTC	CASSFSRRPLRGSNTYEQYF
TRBJ2-2	TRBV6-5	.	.	TGTGCCAGCAGGTCGCTTAAGACAACCGGGGAGCTGTTTTTT	CASRSLKTTGELFF
TRBJ2-3	TRBV25-1	.	.	TGTGCCAGCAGTGAAAGCGCTAGCACAGATACGCAGTATTTT	CASSESASTDTQYF
TRBJ2-1	TRBV28	.	few	TGTGCCAGCAGTTTAGGGCCTATCAATGAGCAGTTCTTC	CASSLGPINEQFF
TRBJ2-2	TRBV4-2	.	few	TGTGCCAGCAGCCAAGAAGTGGGGGCAGACTTGACCGGGGAGCTGTTTTTT	CASSQEVGADLTGELFF
TRBJ1-5	TRBV2	TRBD1	.	TGTGCCAGCAGTGAAACTGCAGGGGGTCAGCCCCAGCATTTT	CASSETAGGQPQHF
TRBJ2-1	TRBV5-1	TRBD2	.	TGCGCCAGCTCGGGCCCTAGCGGGAGGGCCTCCCTTCTTAATGAGCAGTTCTTC	CASSGPSGRASLLNEQFF
TRBJ1-2	TRBV6-1	.	.	TGTGCCAGCATTGGACCGGCCGCCGGGGGCTACACCTTC	CASIGPAAGGYTF
TRBJ2-7	TRBV19	TRBD1	.	TGTGCCAGTAGTATCACCGGGACAGAGGTTCCCGAGCAGTACTTC	CASSITGTEVPEQYF
TRBJ2-2	TRBV14	.	.	TGTGCCAGCAGCCAAGCCCTAGAGACCGGGGAGCTGTTTTTT	CASSQALETGELFF
TRBJ2-3	TRBV5-8	.	.	TGTGCCAGCAGCCCCGGGACTTCCACAGATACGCAGTATTTT	CASSPGTSTDTQYF
TRBJ2-3	TRBV11-1	.	.	TGTGCCAGCAGCTTAGTTAGCAGATACACAGATACGCAGTATTTT	CASSLVSRYTDTQYF
TRBJ2-5	TRBV12-5	TRBD2	.	TGTGCTAGTGGTCTTAGCGGGGCCATCCAAGAGACCCAGTACTTC	CASGLSGAIQETQYF
TRBJ2-5	TRBV14	TRBD2	.	TGTGCCAGCAGCCCGAGGGACTACCACCAAGAGACCCAGTACTTC	CASSPRDYHQETQYF
TRBJ2-7	TRBV9	TRBD1	.	TGTGCCAGCAGCACATCCAGGACAGGGGGGTGGGACGAGCAGTACTTC	CASSTSRTGGWDEQYF
TRBJ2-2	TRBV15	.	.	TGTGCCACCAGCCCACGGATGGAGCCGGCCGGGGAGCTGTTTTTT	CATSPRMEPAGELFF
TRBJ2-3	TRBV18	TRBD1	.	TGTGCCAGCTCATCTCGGACAGGGACAGATACGCAGTATTTT	CASSSRTGTDTQYF
TRBJ2-7	TRBV11-2	TRBD1	.	TGTGCCAGCACCCCGGGACAGGGGGGAGAGCAGTACTTC	CASTPGQGGEQYF
TRBJ2-3	TRBV13	TRBD2	.	TGTGCCAGCAGCAACCGAGCGGGAGAAGTAGGCACAGATACGCAGTATTTT	CASSNRAGEVGTDTQYF
TRBJ2-1	TRBV2	TRBD2	.	TGTGCCAGCAGTGAACTAGCGGGGGTGCTTGAGCAGTTCTTC	CASSELAGVLEQFF
TRBJ2-7	TRBV18	.	.	TGTGCCAGCTCAAACACCTCCTACGAGCAGTACTTC	CASSNTSYEQYF
TRBJ1-2	TRBV5-6	TRBD1	.	TGTGCCAGCAGCGTTTACAGGGGGGATTATCCTGACTACACCTTC	CASSVYRGDYPDYTF
TRBJ1-2	TRBV5-6	TRBD1	once	TGTGCCAGCAGCTTGTCCCAACAGGGGGACTATGGCTACACCTTC	CASSLSQQGDYGYTF
TRBJ2-3	TRBV5-6	.	.	TGTGCCAGCAGCCTGGACAACCCCACAGATACGCAGTATTTT	CASSLDNPTDTQYF
TRBJ2-5	TRBV7-8	.	once	TGTGCCAGCAGCTTTACTAAAGGGGAGACCCAGTACTTC	CASSFTKGETQYF
TRBJ2-1	TRBV29-1	.	.	TGCAGCGTTGTAGGTTCCCTCTCTTACAATGAGCAGTTCTTC	CSVVGSLSYNEQFF
TRBJ2-5	TRBV7-6	.	.	TGTGCCAGCAGCCTTATGGGGGGCGAAGAGACCCAGTACTTC	CASSLMGGEETQYF
TRBJ2-5	TRBV6-5	TRBD2	.	TGTGCCAGCAGTTACTCGACTTCTAGCGGGGGGACTCTGTACTTC	CASSYSTSSGGTLYF
TRBJ2-2	TRBV9	TRBD2	.	TGTGCCAGCAGATCTACTAGCGGGAGTTTTGCCGGGGAGCTGTTTTTT	CASRSTSGSFAGELFF
TRBJ2-5	TRBV4-2	TRBD2	.	TGTGCCAGCAGCCAAGAACTAGCGGGAGGTGTGGAGACCCAGTACTTC	CASSQELAGGVETQYF
TRBJ2-7	TRBV6-5	.	.	TGTGCCAGCAGTCGGGACTCCTACGAGCAGTACTTC	CASSRDSYEQYF
TRBJ2-2	TRBV10-1	.	.	TGCGCCAGCACCGTTTTGGGGGGGGGCGGCGGGGAGCTGTTTTTT	CASTVLGGGGGELFF
TRBJ1-3	TRBV11-2	.	few	TGTGCCAGCAGCTTAATCCAAACTGGAAACACCATATATTTT	CASSLIQTGNTIYF
TRBJ2-3	TRBV7-9	.	.	TGTGCCAGCAGCTCCCTGGATGCGAGCACAGATACGCAGTATTTT	CASSSLDASTDTQYF
TRBJ2-1	TRBV19	.	.	TGTGCCAGTAGTAAGGACACCGCTCTCAACAATGAGCAGTTCTTC	CASSKDTALNNEQFF
TRBJ1-5	TRBV10-1	.	.	TGCGCCAGCAGTGACGGTCCGAATCAGCCCCAGCATTTT	CASSDGPNQPQHF
TRBJ2-3	TRBV7-9	.	few	TGTGCCAGCCGCCCCTTGGGGGGGCCAGTAGATACGCAGTATTTT	CASRPLGGPVDTQYF
TRBJ2-1	TRBV7-2	TRBD2	.	TGTGCCAGCAGCTTAGGGGCGGGGGGTCTTGGCAATGAGCAGTTCTTC	CASSLGAGGLGNEQFF
TRBJ2-7	TRBV7-9	TRBD1	once	TGTGCCAGCAGCGTACAGGGGGCTTCCCACGAGCAGTACTTC	CASSVQGASHEQYF